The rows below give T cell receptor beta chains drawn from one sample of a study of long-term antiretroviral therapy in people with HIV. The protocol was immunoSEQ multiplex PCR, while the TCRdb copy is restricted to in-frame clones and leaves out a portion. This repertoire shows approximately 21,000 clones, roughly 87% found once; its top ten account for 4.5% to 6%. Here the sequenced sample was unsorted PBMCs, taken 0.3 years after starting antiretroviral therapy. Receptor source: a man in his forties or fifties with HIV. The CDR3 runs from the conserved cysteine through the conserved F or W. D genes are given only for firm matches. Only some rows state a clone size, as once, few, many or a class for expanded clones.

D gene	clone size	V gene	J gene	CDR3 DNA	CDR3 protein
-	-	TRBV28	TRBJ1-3	TGTGCCAGCAGTTTCCCGAGCTCTGGAAACACCATATATTTT	CASSFPSSGNTIYF
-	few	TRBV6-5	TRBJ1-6	TGTGCCGCCCGGCGGCACGATAATTCACCCCTCCACTTT	CAARRHDNSPLHF
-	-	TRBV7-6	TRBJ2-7	TGTGCCAGCAGCTTAGACAGCCCCTACGAGCAGTACTTC	CASSLDSPYEQYF
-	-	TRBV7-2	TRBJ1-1	TGTGCCAGCAGCTTACATCTGGGCGAAGCTTTCTTT	CASSLHLGEAFF
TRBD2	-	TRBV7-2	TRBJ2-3	TGTGCCAGCAGCCTCAGACTAGCGGGAGAAACAGATACGCAGTATTTT	CASSLRLAGETDTQYF
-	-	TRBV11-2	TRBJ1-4	TGTGCCAGCAGCCCTACTTGGGAGGGTAGTGAAAAACTGTTTTTT	CASSPTWEGSEKLFF
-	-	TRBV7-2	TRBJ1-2	TGTGCCAGCAGCTCAGGCCCCTTAAATGGCTACACCTTC	CASSSGPLNGYTF
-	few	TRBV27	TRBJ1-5	TGTGCCAGCAGTCCCGGGTCCTTGAATCAGCCCCAGCATTTT	CASSPGSLNQPQHF
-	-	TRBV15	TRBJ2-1	TGTGCCACCAGCAGAGTACGCAGGAGTGGGGCCTACAATGAGCAGTTCTTC	CATSRVRRSGAYNEQFF
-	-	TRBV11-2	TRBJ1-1	TGTGCCAGCAGCTCGGGATGGATCACTGAAGCTTTCTTT	CASSSGWITEAFF
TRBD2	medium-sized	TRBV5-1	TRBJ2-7	TGCGCCAGCCGCTTGGACCTAGCGGGGGAGCAGTACTTC	CASRLDLAGEQYF
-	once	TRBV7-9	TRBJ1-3	TGTGCCAGCAGTCCGACAGTCTCTGGAAACACCATATATTTT	CASSPTVSGNTIYF
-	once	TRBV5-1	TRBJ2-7	TGCGCCAGCAGCTTGGGGATAGGCCCGGGGGACGAGCAGTACTTC	CASSLGIGPGDEQYF
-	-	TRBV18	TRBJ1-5	TGTGCCAGCTCACCGGCTAGGGGGTATCAGCCCCAGCATTTT	CASSPARGYQPQHF